This TCR beta chain originates from a study of T-cell reconstitution after alpha-beta-depleted transplantation in children. Notes on the study in general: From newly produced T cells came most of the T-cell counts and diversity one year after transplant.

This clonotype occurred many times. Its antigen is still unknown. For TCRbeta, the library was prepared with unique molecular identifiers. TCRdb re-called the PCR reads with MiXCR, one entry per CDR3 protein. The sample has some 260,000 distinct CDR3 sequences; about 24% are singletons. The germline gives CDR1 SQVTM, CDR2 ANQGSEA. The V end was cut by 3 bases, the J end by 5 bases, with 2 bases between. CDR3 length: 10 residues. The gene calls are TRBV29-1 and TRBJ2-1; no definite D call. The clonotype comes from a female patient aged 2 to 10 who had a stem cell transplant for congenital amegakaryocytic thrombocytopenia, so the T cells may come from the graft donor. The sequences come from PBMCs, mostly from graft donor cells, collected 360 days after TCRalphabeta/CD19-depleted stem cell transplant. The CDR3 sequence is CSVDHNEQFF. The CDR3 DNA follows: TGCAGCGTTGACCACAATGAGCAGTTCTTC.